Here is one TCR beta chain with its context. The data are from a study of T cell responses to AZD1222 COVID-19 vaccine. The data were produced by immunoSEQ multiplex PCR, yet TCRdb's version contains in-frame clones alone and is incomplete. The sample holds around 100,000 clones, around 90% seen once. The TCR comes from an adult in good health. The input for sequencing was peripheral blood, taken on day 0 of AZD1222 vaccination.

The CDR3 is CASSLTGFSGNTIYF. As DNA, the CDR3 is TGTGCCAGCAGTTTAACAGGGTTCTCTGGAAACACCATATATTTT. The chain is built from TRBV27 and TRBJ1-3; weak D call: TRBD1 (6 bases). The CDR3 consists of 15 residues. CDR1 MNHEY and CDR2 SMNVEV come from the germline V gene (reference sequence). Trimming cost V 2 bases and J 0 bases, with 8 bases left between them.